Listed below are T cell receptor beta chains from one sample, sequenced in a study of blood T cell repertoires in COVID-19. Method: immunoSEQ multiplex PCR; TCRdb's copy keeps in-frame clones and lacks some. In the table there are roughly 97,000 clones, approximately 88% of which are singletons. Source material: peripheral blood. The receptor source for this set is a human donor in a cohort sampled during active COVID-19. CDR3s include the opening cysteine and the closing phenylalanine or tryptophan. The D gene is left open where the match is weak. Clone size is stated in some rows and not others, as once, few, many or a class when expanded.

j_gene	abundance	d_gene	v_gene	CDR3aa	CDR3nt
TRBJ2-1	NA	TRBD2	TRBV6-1	CASSEAASGKNEQFF	TGTGCCAGCAGTGAAGCTGCTAGCGGAAAGAATGAGCAGTTCTTC
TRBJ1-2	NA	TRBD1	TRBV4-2	CASSRQGAGGYTF	TGTGCCAGCAGCCGCCAGGGGGCGGGGGGCTACACCTTC
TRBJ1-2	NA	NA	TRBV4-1	CASSQEEGFGYTF	TGCGCCAGCAGCCAAGAGGAGGGGTTCGGCTACACCTTC
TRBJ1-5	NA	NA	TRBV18	CASSPAGDQPQHF	TGTGCCAGCTCACCCGCCGGGGATCAGCCCCAGCATTTT
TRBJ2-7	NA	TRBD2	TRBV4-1	CASSQEGAGGPHPYEQYF	TGCGCCAGCAGCCAAGAGGGCGCGGGAGGGCCCCATCCCTACGAGCAGTACTTC
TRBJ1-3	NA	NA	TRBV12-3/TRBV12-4	CASRSSPGNTIYF	TGTGCCAGCAGGTCGTCCCCGGGAAACACCATATATTTT
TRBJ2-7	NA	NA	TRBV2	CAGGRDTSYEQYF	TGTGCCGGGGGCCGGGACACCTCCTACGAGCAGTACTTC
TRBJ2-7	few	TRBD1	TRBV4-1	CASSRDRGPLGEQYF	TGCGCCAGCAGCCGCGACAGGGGGCCTTTAGGCGAGCAGTACTTC
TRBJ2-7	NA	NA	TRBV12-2	CASRLGAGGPTGEQYF	TGTGCAAGTCGCTTAGGCGCGGGAGGACCCACCGGCGAGCAGTACTTC
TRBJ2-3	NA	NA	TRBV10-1	CASSESAKGLDTQYF	TGCGCCAGCAGTGAGTCGGCGAAGGGACTAGATACGCAGTATTTT
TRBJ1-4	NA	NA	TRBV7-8	CASSLGGGAGEKLFF	TGTGCCAGCAGCTTGGGGGGGGGCGCGGGTGAAAAACTGTTTTTT
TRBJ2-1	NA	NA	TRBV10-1	CASSEGGRYNEQFF	TGCGCCAGCAGTGAGGGGGGCAGATACAATGAGCAGTTCTTC
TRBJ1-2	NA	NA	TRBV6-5	CATHMGGVYGYTF	TGTGCCACACACATGGGGGGGGTCTATGGCTACACCTTC
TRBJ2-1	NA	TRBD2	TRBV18	CASSRLAGARGEQFF	TGTGCCAGCTCACGACTAGCGGGGGCCCGGGGGGAGCAGTTCTTC
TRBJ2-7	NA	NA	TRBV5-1	CASSLEWPAHEQYF	TGCGCCAGCAGCTTGGAGTGGCCAGCGCACGAGCAGTACTTC
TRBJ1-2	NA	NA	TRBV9	CASSNPTGPNYGYTF	TGTGCCAGCAGCAACCCGACAGGTCCTAACTATGGCTACACCTTC
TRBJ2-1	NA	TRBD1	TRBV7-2	CASSRGTGVYNEQFF	TGTGCCAGCAGCCGGGGGACAGGGGTCTACAATGAGCAGTTCTTC
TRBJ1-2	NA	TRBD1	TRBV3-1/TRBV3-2	CASSQALLRQGYGYTF	TGTGCCAGCAGCCAAGCCTTGTTAAGACAGGGCTATGGCTACACCTTC
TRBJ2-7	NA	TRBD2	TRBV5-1	CASNPGGGNEQYF	TGCGCCAGCAATCCGGGCGGGGGGAACGAGCAGTACTTC
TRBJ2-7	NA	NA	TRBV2	CASSGAYEQYF	TGTGCCAGCAGTGGAGCCTACGAGCAGTACTTC
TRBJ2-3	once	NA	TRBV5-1	CASSLAVEENTDTQYF	TGCGCCAGCAGCTTGGCTGTAGAGGAGAACACAGATACGCAGTATTTT
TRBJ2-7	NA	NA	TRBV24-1	CATSDQETYEQYF	TGTGCCACCAGTGATCAGGAAACCTACGAGCAGTACTTC
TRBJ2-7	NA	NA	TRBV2	CASSPPGTLSYEQYF	TGTGCCAGCAGCCCCCCCGGGACACTCTCCTACGAGCAGTACTTC
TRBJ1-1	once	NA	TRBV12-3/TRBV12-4	CASMPATTEAFF	TGTGCCAGCATGCCCGCTACCACTGAAGCTTTCTTT
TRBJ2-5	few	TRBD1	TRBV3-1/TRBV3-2	CASATGVKTQYF	TGTGCCAGTGCGACAGGGGTAAAGACCCAGTACTTC
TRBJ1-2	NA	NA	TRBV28	CASTEPPGNYGYTF	TGTGCCAGCACCGAACCGCCCGGTAACTATGGCTACACCTTC
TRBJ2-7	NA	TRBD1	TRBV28	CASSLGQSYEQYF	TGTGCCAGCAGTTTGGGACAGTCCTACGAGCAGTACTTC
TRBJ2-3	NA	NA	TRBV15	CATSSERQGTDTQYF	TGTGCCACCAGCAGTGAGAGACAGGGCACAGATACGCAGTATTTT
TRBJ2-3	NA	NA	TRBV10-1	CASRDSFTDTQYF	TGCGCCAGCAGAGACAGCTTCACAGATACGCAGTATTTT
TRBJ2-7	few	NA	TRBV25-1	CASKLEGEQYF	TGTGCCAGCAAACTAGAGGGCGAGCAGTACTTC
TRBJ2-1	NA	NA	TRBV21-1	CASSAHRDRERNEQFF	TGTGCCAGCAGCGCCCACCGGGACAGGGAGCGTAATGAGCAGTTCTTC
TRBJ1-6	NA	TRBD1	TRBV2	CASSLQGGNSPLHF	TGTGCCAGCAGCCTACAGGGGGGAAATTCACCCCTCCACTTT
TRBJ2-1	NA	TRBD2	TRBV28	CASSLPAGGIYNEQFF	TGTGCCAGCAGTTTACCAGCGGGAGGGATCTACAATGAGCAGTTCTTC
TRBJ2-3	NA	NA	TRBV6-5	CASSYGGSFRTDTQYF	TGTGCCAGCAGTTACGGGGGGTCCTTTAGGACAGATACGCAGTATTTT
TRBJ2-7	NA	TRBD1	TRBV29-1	CSVAGDRYEQYF	TGCAGCGTTGCCGGGGACAGGTACGAGCAGTACTTC
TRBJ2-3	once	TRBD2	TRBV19	CASSPSGSGTDTQYF	TGTGCCAGTAGCCCTAGCGGGAGTGGTACAGATACGCAGTATTTT
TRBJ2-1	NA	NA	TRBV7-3	CASSLQSGAYNEQFF	TGTGCCAGCAGCTTACAGAGCGGAGCCTACAATGAGCAGTTCTTC
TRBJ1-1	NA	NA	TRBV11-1	CASSYSQIEAFF	TGTGCCAGCAGCTACTCACAGATAGAAGCTTTCTTT
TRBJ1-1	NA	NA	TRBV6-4	CASSATPLNTEAFF	TGTGCCAGCAGTGCGACACCCTTGAACACTGAAGCTTTCTTT
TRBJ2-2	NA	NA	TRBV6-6	CASSRGGPTGELFF	TGTGCCAGCAGTAGGGGGGGCCCCACCGGGGAGCTGTTTTTT
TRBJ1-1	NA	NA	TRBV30	CAWTWVGTEAFF	TGTGCCTGGACTTGGGTCGGGACTGAAGCTTTCTTT
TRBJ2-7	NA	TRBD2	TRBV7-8	CASSRRGGYEQYF	TGTGCCAGCAGCCGACGGGGGGGCTACGAGCAGTACTTC
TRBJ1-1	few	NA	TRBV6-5	CASSTSDSMNTEAFF	NA
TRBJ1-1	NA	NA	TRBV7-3	CASSPSSGTEAFF	TGTGCCAGCAGCCCATCGTCAGGCACTGAAGCTTTCTTT
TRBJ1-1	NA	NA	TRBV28	CASSLRGSTEAFF	TGTGCCAGCAGTTTAAGGGGATCCACTGAAGCTTTCTTT
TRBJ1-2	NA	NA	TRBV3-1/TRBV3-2	CASSQANSNYGYTF	TGTGCCAGCAGCCAAGCTAACAGTAACTATGGCTACACCTTC